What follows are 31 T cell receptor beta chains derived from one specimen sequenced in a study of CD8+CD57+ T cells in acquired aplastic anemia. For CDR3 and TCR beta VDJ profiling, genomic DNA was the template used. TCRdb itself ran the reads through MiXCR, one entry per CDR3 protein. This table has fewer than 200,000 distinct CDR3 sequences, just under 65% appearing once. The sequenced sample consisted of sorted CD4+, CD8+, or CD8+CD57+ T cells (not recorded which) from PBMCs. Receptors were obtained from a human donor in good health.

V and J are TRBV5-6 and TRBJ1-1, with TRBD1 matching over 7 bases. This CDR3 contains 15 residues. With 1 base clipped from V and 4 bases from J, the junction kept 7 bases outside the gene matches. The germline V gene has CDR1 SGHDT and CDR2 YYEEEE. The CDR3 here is CASSLPRQGGTEAFF. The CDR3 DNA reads TGTGCCAGCAGCTTGCCCCGACAGGGAGGCACTGAAGCTTTCTTT.

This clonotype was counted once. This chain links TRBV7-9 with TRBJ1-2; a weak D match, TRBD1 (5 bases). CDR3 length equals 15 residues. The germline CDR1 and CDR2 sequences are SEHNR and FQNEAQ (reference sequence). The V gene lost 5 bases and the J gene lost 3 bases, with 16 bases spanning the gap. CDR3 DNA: TGTGCCAGCAGCCAAGTGCAGGGACCACACTATGGCTACACCTTC. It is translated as CASSQVQGPHYGYTF.

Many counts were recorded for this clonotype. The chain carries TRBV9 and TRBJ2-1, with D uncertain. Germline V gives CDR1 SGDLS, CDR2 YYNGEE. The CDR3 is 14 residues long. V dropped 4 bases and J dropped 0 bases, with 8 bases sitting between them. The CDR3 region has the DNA TGTGCCAGCAGCCCATGGGACTCCTACAATGAGCAGTTCTTC. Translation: CASSPWDSYNEQFF.

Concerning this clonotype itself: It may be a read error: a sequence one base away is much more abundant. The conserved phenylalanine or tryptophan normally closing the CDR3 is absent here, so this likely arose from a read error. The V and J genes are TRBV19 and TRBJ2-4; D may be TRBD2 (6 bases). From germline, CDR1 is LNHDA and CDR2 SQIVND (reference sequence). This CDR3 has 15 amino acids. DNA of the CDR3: TGTGCCAGTAGTATCGGGAGTCTAGCCAAAACCATTCAGTACTCC. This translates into CASSIGSLAKTIQYS.

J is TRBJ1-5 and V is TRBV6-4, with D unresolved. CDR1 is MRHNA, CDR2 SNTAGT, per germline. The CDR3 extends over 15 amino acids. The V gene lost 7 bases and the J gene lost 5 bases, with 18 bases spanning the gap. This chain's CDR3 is CASNYGYPGDQPQHF. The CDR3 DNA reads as TGTGCCAGCAATTATGGCTATCCCGGCGATCAGCCCCAGCATTTT.

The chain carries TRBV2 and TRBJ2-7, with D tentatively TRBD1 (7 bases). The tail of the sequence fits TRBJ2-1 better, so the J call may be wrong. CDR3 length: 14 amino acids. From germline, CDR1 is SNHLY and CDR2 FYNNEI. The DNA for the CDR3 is TGTGCCAGCAGAGGAGGGGGCGAGGGAAATGAGCAGTTCTTC. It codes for CASRGGGEGNEQFF.

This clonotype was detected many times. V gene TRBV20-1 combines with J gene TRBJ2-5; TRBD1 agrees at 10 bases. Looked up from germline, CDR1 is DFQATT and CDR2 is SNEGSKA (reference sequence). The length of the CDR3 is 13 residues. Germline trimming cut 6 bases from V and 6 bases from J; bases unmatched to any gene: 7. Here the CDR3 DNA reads TGCAGTGCGCAGACAGGGGGCTTACAGACCCAGTACTTC. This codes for CSAQTGGLQTQYF.

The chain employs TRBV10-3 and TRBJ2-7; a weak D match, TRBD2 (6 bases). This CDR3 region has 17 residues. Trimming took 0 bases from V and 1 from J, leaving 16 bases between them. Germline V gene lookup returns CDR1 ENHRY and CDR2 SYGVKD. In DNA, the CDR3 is TGTGCCATCAGTGAGTCGACTGGGCGGGAAAGGTCCTACGAGCAGTACTTC. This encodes CAISESTGRERSYEQYF.

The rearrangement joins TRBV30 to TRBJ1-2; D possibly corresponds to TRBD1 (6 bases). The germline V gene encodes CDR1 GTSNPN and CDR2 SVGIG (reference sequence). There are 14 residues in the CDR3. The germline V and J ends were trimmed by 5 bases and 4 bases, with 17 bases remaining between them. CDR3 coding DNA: TGTGCCTGGGAGGGGGGACCCTCTGGCTATGGCTACACCTTC. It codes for CAWEGGPSGYGYTF.

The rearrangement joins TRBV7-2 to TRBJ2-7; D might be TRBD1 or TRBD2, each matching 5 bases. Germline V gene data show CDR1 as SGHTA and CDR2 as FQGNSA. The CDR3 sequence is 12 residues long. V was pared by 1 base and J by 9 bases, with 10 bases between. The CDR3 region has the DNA TGTGCCAGCAGCTTAGGTGAGGGGATGCAGTACTTC. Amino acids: CASSLGEGMQYF.

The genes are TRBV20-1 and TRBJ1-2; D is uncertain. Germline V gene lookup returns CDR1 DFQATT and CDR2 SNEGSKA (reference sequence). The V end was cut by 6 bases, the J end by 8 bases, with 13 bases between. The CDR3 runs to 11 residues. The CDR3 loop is CSASPGWGYTF. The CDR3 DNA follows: TGCAGTGCGTCCCCAGGTTGGGGCTACACCTTC.

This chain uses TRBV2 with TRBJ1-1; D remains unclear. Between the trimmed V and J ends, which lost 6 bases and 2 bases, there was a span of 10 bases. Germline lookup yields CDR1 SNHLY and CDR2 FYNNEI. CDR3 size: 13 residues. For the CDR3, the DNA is TGTGCCAGCAGCGCATCTTTAAACACTGAAGCTTTCTTT. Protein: CASSASLNTEAFF.

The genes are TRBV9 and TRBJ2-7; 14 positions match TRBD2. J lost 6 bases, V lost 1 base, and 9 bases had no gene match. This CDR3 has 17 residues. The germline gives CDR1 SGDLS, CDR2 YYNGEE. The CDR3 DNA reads TGTGCCAGCAGCGTAAACCCTGGGGGACTAGCGGGAGTCGAGCAGTACTTC. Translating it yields CASSVNPGGLAGVEQYF.

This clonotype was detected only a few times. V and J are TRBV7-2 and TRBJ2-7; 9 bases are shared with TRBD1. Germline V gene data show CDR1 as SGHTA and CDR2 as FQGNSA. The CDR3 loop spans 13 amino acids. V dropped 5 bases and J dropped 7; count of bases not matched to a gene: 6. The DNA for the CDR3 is TGTGCCAGCAGCGGGGGGACAGGGCGAGAGCAGTACTTC. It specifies CASSGGTGREQYF.

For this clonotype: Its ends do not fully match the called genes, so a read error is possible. The CDR3 nucleotides are TGCGCCACCAGCAGGAACAGGGGGCGATCAACCTACGAGCAGTACTTC. Translated, it gives CATSRNRGRSTYEQYF. The rearrangement links TRBV15 to TRBJ2-7; 9 bases fit TRBD1. This CDR3 has 16 amino acids. Germline V CDR1 and CDR2: LNHNV, YYDKDF (reference sequence).

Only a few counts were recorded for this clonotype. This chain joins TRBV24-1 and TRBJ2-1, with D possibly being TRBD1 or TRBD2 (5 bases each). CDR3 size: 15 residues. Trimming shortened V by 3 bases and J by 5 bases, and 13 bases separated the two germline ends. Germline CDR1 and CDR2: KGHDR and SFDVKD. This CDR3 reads CATSDGTKTHNEQFF. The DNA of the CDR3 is TGTGCCACCAGTGATGGGACCAAAACTCACAATGAGCAGTTCTTC.

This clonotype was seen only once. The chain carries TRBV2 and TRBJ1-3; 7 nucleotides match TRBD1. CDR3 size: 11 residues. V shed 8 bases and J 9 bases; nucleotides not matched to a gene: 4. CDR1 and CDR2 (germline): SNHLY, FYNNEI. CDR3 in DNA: TGTGCCAGCCTCGACAGGGCCACCATATATTTT. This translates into CASLDRATIYF.

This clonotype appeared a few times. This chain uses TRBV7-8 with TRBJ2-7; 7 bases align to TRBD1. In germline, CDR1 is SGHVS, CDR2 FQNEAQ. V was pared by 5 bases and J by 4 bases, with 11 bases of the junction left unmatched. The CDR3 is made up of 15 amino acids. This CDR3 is CASSVGAGGTYEQYF. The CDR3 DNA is TGTGCCAGCAGCGTCGGTGCAGGGGGTACTTACGAGCAGTACTTC.

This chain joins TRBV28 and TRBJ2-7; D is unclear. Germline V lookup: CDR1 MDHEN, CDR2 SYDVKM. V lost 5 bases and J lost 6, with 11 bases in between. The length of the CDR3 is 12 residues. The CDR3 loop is CASSLSAFEQYF. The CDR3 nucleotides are TGTGCCAGCAGTCTCTCTGCTTTCGAGCAGTACTTC.

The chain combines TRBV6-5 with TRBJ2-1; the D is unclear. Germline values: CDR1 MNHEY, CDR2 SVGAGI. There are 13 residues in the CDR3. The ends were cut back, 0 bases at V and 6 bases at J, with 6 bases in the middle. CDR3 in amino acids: CASSYSLINEQFF. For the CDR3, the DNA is TGTGCCAGCAGTTACTCGTTGATCAATGAGCAGTTCTTC.

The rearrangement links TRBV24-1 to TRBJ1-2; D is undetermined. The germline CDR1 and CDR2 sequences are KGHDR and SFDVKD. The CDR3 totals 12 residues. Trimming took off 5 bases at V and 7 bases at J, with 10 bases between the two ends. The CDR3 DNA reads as TGTGCCACCAGTGCGGGGATTATTGGCTACACCTTC. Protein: CATSAGIIGYTF.

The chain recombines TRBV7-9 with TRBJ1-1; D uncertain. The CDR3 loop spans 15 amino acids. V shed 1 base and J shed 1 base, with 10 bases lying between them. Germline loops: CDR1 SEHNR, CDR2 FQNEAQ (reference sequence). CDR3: CASSLVSPGNTEAFF. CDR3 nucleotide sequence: TGTGCCAGCAGCTTAGTTAGCCCAGGGAACACTGAAGCTTTCTTT.

The CDR3 DNA reads TGCAGTGCCCAGGGAGAGAACACTGAAGCTTTCTTT. Protein product: CSAQGENTEAFF. V is TRBV20-1 and J is TRBJ1-1, with D perhaps TRBD1 (5 bases). CDR1 DFQATT and CDR2 SNEGSKA come from the germline V gene (reference sequence). V lost 6 bases and J lost 1, with 9 bases in between. CDR3 size: 12 residues.

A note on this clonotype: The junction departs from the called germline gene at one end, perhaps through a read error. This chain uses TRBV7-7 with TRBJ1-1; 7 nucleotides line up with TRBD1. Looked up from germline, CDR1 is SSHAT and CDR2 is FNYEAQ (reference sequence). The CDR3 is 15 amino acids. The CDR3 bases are TGTGCTAGCAGCTCAGAGGCAGGGGGGAACACTGAAGCTTTCTTT. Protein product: CASSSEAGGNTEAFF.

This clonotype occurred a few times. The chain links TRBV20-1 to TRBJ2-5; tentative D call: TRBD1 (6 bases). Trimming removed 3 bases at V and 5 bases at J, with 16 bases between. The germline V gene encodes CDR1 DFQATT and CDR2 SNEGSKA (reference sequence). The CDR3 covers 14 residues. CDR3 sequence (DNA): TGCAGTGCTAGTGCCAGGGGTCCCCGGGAGACCCAGTACTTC. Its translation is CSASARGPRETQYF.

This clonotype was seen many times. The CDR3 DNA reads TGTGCCAGCAGCACTAGCGTCTCCTACAATGAGCAGTTCTTC. Residues: CASSTSVSYNEQFF. The chain is built from TRBV12-3 or TRBV12-4 and TRBJ2-1; TRBD2 agrees at 7 bases. V lost 6 bases and J lost 0; bases outside the gene matches: 2. The CDR3 totals 14 residues.

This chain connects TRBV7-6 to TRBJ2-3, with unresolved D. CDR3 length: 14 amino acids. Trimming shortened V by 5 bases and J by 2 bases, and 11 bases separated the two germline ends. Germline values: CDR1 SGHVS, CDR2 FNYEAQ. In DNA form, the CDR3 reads TGTGCCAGCAGCGCCGGTCCTAACACAGATACGCAGTATTTT. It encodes CASSAGPNTDTQYF.

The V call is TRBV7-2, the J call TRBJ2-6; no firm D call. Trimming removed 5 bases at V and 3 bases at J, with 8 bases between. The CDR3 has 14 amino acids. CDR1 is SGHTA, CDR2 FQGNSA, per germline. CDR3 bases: TGTGCCAGCAGCGCGCTCCGTGGGGCCAACGTCCTGACTTTC. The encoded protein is CASSALRGANVLTF.

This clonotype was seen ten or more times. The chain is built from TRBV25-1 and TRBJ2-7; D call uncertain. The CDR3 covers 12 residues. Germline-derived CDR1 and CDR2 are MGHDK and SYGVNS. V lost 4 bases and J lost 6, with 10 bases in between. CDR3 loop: CASSGRLFEQYF. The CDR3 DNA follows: TGTGCCAGCAGTGGACGTTTGTTCGAGCAGTACTTC.

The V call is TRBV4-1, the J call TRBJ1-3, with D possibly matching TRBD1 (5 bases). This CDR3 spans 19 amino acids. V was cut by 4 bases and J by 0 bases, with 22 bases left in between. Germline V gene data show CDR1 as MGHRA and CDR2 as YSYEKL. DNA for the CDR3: TGCGCCAGCAGCCCAGACGGAAGCCCAGGGTCCGACTCTGGAAACACCATATATTTT. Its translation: CASSPDGSPGSDSGNTIYF.

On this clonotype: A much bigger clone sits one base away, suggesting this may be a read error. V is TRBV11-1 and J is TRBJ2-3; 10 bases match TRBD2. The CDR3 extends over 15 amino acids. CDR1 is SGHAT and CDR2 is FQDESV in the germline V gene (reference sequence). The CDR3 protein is CASSLALAGDVTQCF. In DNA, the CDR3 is TGTGCCAGCAGCTTAGCGCTAGCGGGAGACGTCACGCAGTGTTTT.